This T cell receptor beta chain was documented in a study of patients and donors after allogeneic stem cell transplantation (TCRdb year 2020). The germline V and J ends show losses of 4 bases and 0 bases respectively, and no gene match explains 4 bases of the junction. Its CDR3 holds 15 amino acids, cysteine through phenylalanine. The read is trimmed to its CDR3 DNA, 45 bases read in frame from base 1. CDR1 SGDLS and CDR2 YYNGEE are derived from the germline V gene. Many counts were recorded for this clonotype. Its antigen has not been determined. Base-call qualities are not available, and no considerably larger clone is one nucleotide away. The library was obtained by RT-PCR. Sequenced on a NextSeq 550. TCRdb ran its own pipeline on the public reads, namely fastp trimming at Q25 and MiXCR clone calling, and kept in-frame beta chains. Here each entry gathers all rows of one CDR3 protein and keeps the most common genes and DNA. The table for this sample lists approximately 200,000 distinct CDR3 sequences; approximately 14% of them were counted only once. The ten top clones hold 11% of the sample.

What was sequenced was blood, either unsorted or a sorted T cell fraction (not recorded which). This receptor was identified in a human donor who was either an allogeneic HSCT recipient or a stem cell or donor lymphocyte infusion donor (not recorded which). It is not recorded whose cells these are; they may come from a transplant donor. Recombination linked TRBV9 to TRBJ1-3; 7 central bases correspond to TRBD1. In nucleotide form, the sequence is TGTGCCAGCAGCCAACAGGGGAACTCTGGAAACACCATATATTTT. Its translation reads: CASSQQGNSGNTIYF.